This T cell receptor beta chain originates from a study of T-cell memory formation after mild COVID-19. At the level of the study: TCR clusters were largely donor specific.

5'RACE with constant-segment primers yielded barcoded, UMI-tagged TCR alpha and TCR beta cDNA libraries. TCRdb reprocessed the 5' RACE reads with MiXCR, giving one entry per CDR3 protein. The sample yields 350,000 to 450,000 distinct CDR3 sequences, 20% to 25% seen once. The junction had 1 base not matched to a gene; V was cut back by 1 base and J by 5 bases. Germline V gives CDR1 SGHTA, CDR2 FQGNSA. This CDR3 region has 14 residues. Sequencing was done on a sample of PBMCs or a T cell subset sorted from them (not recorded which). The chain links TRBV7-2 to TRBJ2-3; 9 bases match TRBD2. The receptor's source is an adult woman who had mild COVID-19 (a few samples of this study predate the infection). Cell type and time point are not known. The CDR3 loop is CASSLVLAGDTQYF. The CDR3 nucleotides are TGTGCCAGCAGCTTAGTACTAGCGGGAGATACGCAGTATTTT.